A single sample is the source of the 30 T cell receptor beta chains below, sequenced in a study of T cells after yellow fever vaccination. TCRdb independently ran MiXCR on the 5' RACE reads; one entry per CDR3 protein. The sample consists of about 630,000 distinct CDR3 sequences, 9% to 15% of them appearing once. This specimen was PBMCs, taken on the day of the yellow fever booster vaccination. Source of these receptors: a man aged 30 to 45 who received the YFV17D yellow fever vaccine.

The table lists this clonotype with a few counts. J is TRBJ2-1 and V is TRBV7-9; weak D call: TRBD1 (5 bases). The ends were cut back, 5 bases at V and 8 bases at J, with 22 bases in the middle. Germline CDR1 reads SEHNR; CDR2 reads FQNEAQ (reference sequence). CDR3 length equals 16 residues. This CDR3 is CASSLPRTPKGDEQFF. CDR3 coding DNA: TGTGCCAGCAGCCTCCCTCGGACCCCAAAAGGGGATGAGCAGTTCTTC.

The CDR3 is CSASNPGIYEQFF. Here the CDR3 DNA reads TGCAGTGCTAGTAATCCAGGGATCTATGAGCAGTTCTTC. The chain recombines TRBV20-1 with TRBJ2-1; tentatively, D is TRBD1 (5 bases). The CDR3 spans 13 residues. With 3 bases removed from V and 8 bases from J, the gap between germline ends came to 14 bases. The germline CDR1 and CDR2 sequences are DFQATT and SNEGSKA (reference sequence).

V and J are TRBV10-3 and TRBJ2-5; D unclear. Germline V gene sequence: CDR1 ENHRY, CDR2 SYGVKD. The CDR3 is 13 residues long. The V gene lost 9 bases and the J gene lost 3 bases, with 14 bases spanning the gap. CDR3 sequence (DNA): TGTGCCATTTCTCTCGGACGGGAAGAGACCCAGTACTTC. Protein sequence: CAISLGREETQYF.

The chain is built from TRBV5-1 and TRBJ2-7; 8 positions match TRBD1. Germline assignment: CDR1 SGHRS and CDR2 YFSETQ. The CDR3 runs to 16 residues. After removal of 4 bases from V and 2 bases from J, the junction contained 11 bases not matched to a gene. In DNA form, the CDR3 reads TGCGCCAGCAGCACCGATAGTTGGACAGGGACCTACGAGCAGTACTTC. It encodes CASSTDSWTGTYEQYF. Full variable domain (remainder filled in from reference TRBV5-1 and TRBJ2-7): KAGVTQTPRYLIKTRGQQVTLSCSPISGHRSVSWYQQTPGQGLQFLFEYFSETQRNKGNFPGRFSGRQFSNSRSEMNVSTLELGDSALYLCASSTDSWTGTYEQYFGPGTRLTVT.

The gene calls are TRBV14 and TRBJ1-1; D unclear. Per the germline V gene, CDR1 is SGHDN and CDR2 is FVKESK. Trimming shortened V by 4 bases and J by 5 bases, and 20 bases separated the two germline ends. The CDR3 is 16 residues long. The CDR3 DNA follows: TGTGCCAGCAGCCCGTTTACGGGGATCGAGAGAACTGAAGCTTTCTTT. It codes for CASSPFTGIERTEAFF.

This clonotype was detected ten times or more. The chain recombines TRBV12-3 or TRBV12-4 with TRBJ2-7, with 10 positions matching TRBD2. The CDR3 sequence is 17 residues long. V lost 3 bases and J lost 5; bases outside the gene matches: 13. CDR3 sequence reads: CASSFLAGEEVGDEQYF. CDR3 nucleotides: TGTGCCAGCAGTTTTCTAGCGGGAGAAGAGGTGGGGGACGAGCAGTACTTC.

The genes are TRBV5-1 and TRBJ2-3; TRBD2 matches at 13 bases. Germline CDR1 SGHRS, CDR2 YFSETQ. The CDR3 is 15 amino acids. V lost 5 bases and J lost 2; bases outside the gene matches: 2. CDR3 in amino acids: CASRGLAGTTDTQYF. DNA of the CDR3: TGCGCCAGCAGGGGACTAGCGGGAACCACAGATACGCAGTATTTT. Filled out from reference TRBV5-1 and TRBJ2-3, the complete variable domain reads KAGVTQTPRYLIKTRGQQVTLSCSPISGHRSVSWYQQTPGQGLQFLFEYFSETQRNKGNFPGRFSGRQFSNSRSEMNVSTLELGDSALYLCASRGLAGTTDTQYFGPGTRLTVL.

This chain joins TRBV5-1 and TRBJ2-7, with D possibly TRBD1 on 7 matching bases. The CDR3 length is 19 residues. V gave up 4 bases and J gave up 2 bases, with 28 bases separating them. Germline V CDR1 and CDR2: SGHRS, YFSETQ. CDR3 in amino acids: CASSGTVGRSSGPTYEQYF. DNA of the CDR3: TGCGCCAGCAGCGGGACAGTGGGTCGGAGTAGCGGTCCCACCTACGAGCAGTACTTC.

This clonotype was observed a handful of times. This sequence joins TRBV21-1 and TRBJ2-7; the table's D call TRBD2 went unverified against the DNA. TRBV21-1 is noted as a pseudogene. The CDR3 is 16 residues long. In nucleotides, the CDR3 is TGTGCCAGCAGCCCCCGACTAGCGGGTTACTCCTACGAGCAGTACTTC. Translated, it gives CASSPRLAGYSYEQYF.

V usage is TRBV6-2 or TRBV6-3 and J usage is TRBJ2-4; weak D call: TRBD2 (5 bases). V gave up 2 bases and J gave up 8 bases, with 19 bases separating them. Germline lookup yields CDR1 MNHEY and CDR2 SVGEGT. The CDR3 loop spans 16 amino acids. In DNA, the CDR3 is TGTGCCAGCAGTTACCCCCTCCGAGGGCTGGAGGACATTCAGTACTTC. This translates into CASSYPLRGLEDIQYF.

This clonotype was detected only once. This chain connects TRBV7-3 to TRBJ2-1; the match to TRBD2 covers 10 bases. V lost 1 base, J lost 7 bases, and 10 bases stayed unmatched. CDR3 length: 17 residues. Germline V gives CDR1 SGHTA, CDR2 FQGTGA. The CDR3 bases are TGTGCCAGCAGCTTAATGGGGGCTAGCGGGAGAAGGAATGAGCAGTTCTTC. Translation: CASSLMGASGRRNEQFF.

The genes are TRBV3-1 and TRBJ2-1; D is possibly TRBD2 (5 bases). This CDR3 is 14 amino acids long. CDR1 is LGHDT and CDR2 is YNNKEL in the germline V gene (reference sequence). Trimming shortened V by 2 bases and J by 5 bases, and 10 bases separated the two germline ends. CDR3 region: CASSQTSGHNEQFF. The CDR3 nucleotides read TGTGCCAGCAGCCAAACTAGTGGTCACAATGAGCAGTTCTTC.

This clonotype was seen only a few times. J is TRBJ2-1 and V is TRBV7-8, with 10 positions matching TRBD2. The V gene's germline CDR1 is SGHVS and CDR2 FQNEAQ. This CDR3 spans 16 amino acids. The J segment lost 9 bases and the V segment lost 6 bases, leaving 14 bases of the junction unmatched. This CDR3 is CASRTATRLAGSEQFF. The DNA of the CDR3 is TGTGCCAGCAGGACCGCGACGAGACTAGCGGGCAGTGAGCAGTTCTTC.

The chain uses TRBV7-8 and TRBJ2-7; D might be TRBD1 (6 bases). CDR3 length equals 14 residues. Germline CDR1 is SGHVS and CDR2 is FQNEAQ. V lost 5 bases, J lost 4 bases, and 15 bases lay in between. The chain's CDR3 is CASSLGRGKYEQYF. As DNA, the CDR3 is TGTGCCAGCAGCCTGGGCAGGGGCAAGTACGAGCAGTACTTC.

This sequence joins TRBV5-1 and TRBJ2-2, with 7 bases that match TRBD1. J was trimmed by 4 bases and V by 1 base; bases with no gene match: 4. Germline CDR1 is SGHRS and CDR2 is YFSETQ. The CDR3 contains 15 residues. The CDR3 here is CASSLWGQTTGELFF. The CDR3 nucleotides read TGCGCCAGCAGCTTGTGGGGACAGACCACCGGGGAGCTGTTTTTT.

In this sample, this clonotype turned up a few times. This chain links TRBV12-3 or TRBV12-4 with TRBJ2-3, with 7 bases that match TRBD2. The CDR3 is 15 amino acids. V was clipped by 7 bases and J by 6 bases; unmatched bases: 13. As DNA, the CDR3 is TGTGCCAGCACTCCCCCGGGGGGTTCAAGGGATACGCAGTATTTT. This translates into CASTPPGGSRDTQYF.

This clonotype came up many times. In nucleotides, the CDR3 is TGTGCCAGCTCCCCTTCCACTGGGGTTTCCGAGACCCAGTACTTC. Protein sequence: CASSPSTGVSETQYF. The rearrangement uses TRBV6-1 and TRBJ2-5; D is unclear. Germline lookup yields CDR1 MNHNS and CDR2 SASEGT. Trimming removed 8 bases at V and 5 bases at J, with 21 bases between. The CDR3 totals 15 residues.

The chain joins TRBV7-2 to TRBJ1-1; unclear D gene. The germline V gene encodes CDR1 SGHTA and CDR2 FQGNSA. The CDR3 has 13 amino acids. V was trimmed by 4 bases and J by 5 bases, leaving 11 bases between them. CDR3 DNA: TGTGCCAGCAGCTCGCCCTTGGAGACTGAAGCTTTCTTT. Translating it yields CASSSPLETEAFF.

This chain connects TRBV25-1 to TRBJ2-1; 9 bases are a match to TRBD2. CDR3 size: 16 residues. The germline gives CDR1 MGHDK, CDR2 SYGVNS. J lost 4 bases, V lost 4 bases, and 8 bases had no gene match. The CDR3 coding sequence is TGTGCCAGCAGTGCGGGCGGGAGGGCCCGGTACAATGAGCAGTTCTTC. Encoded protein: CASSAGGRARYNEQFF.

The chain recombines TRBV18 with TRBJ2-3, with 7 bases fitting TRBD1. V shed 5 bases and J 0 bases; nucleotides not matched to a gene: 8. This CDR3 region has 16 residues. Germline CDR1 and CDR2: KGHSH and LQKENI. The CDR3: CASSSRGRGSTDTQYF. In DNA form, the CDR3 reads TGTGCCAGCTCATCAAGGGGGCGCGGGAGCACAGATACGCAGTATTTT. Combining the CDR3 with reference TRBV18 and TRBJ2-3 gives the whole variable domain NAGVMQNPRHLVRRRGQEARLRCSPMKGHSHVYWYRQLPEEGLKFMVYLQKENIIDESGMPKERFSAEFPKEGPSILRIQQVVRGDSAAYFCASSSRGRGSTDTQYFGPGTRLTVL.

This clonotype was recorded at least ten times. This chain joins TRBV5-1 and TRBJ2-3; TRBD1 agrees at 9 bases. This CDR3 has 16 residues. Germline-derived CDR1 and CDR2 are SGHRS and YFSETQ. Unmatched junction bases numbered 6, after V lost 0 bases and J lost 4 bases. The CDR3: CASSLEWDRVADTQYF. As DNA, the CDR3 is TGCGCCAGCAGCTTGGAGTGGGACAGGGTTGCAGATACGCAGTATTTT.

The chain recombines TRBV5-1 with TRBJ2-7; TRBD1 matches at 7 bases. Germline CDR1 is SGHRS and CDR2 is YFSETQ. The junction had 11 bases not matched to a gene; V was cut back by 3 bases and J by 8 bases. The CDR3 is 14 residues long. The CDR3 DNA reads TGCGCCAGCAGCTCTTCCGGGACAGCCGGCCAGCAGTACTTC. Translation gives CASSSSGTAGQQYF.

This clonotype came up a few times. This chain uses TRBV27 with TRBJ2-2; no definite D call. This CDR3 comprises 15 residues. With 10 bases removed from V and 3 bases from J, the gap between germline ends came to 18 bases. CDR1 and CDR2 (germline): MNHEY, SMNVEV (reference sequence). The CDR3 region is CATQEFGSDTGELFF. DNA of the CDR3: TGTGCCACCCAAGAGTTCGGTTCGGACACCGGGGAGCTGTTTTTT.

This clonotype occurred a few times. The rearrangement uses TRBV11-3 and TRBJ2-2; no firm D call. Germline V gene data show CDR1 as SGHNT and CDR2 as YENEEA. V lost 5 bases, J lost 7 bases, and 8 bases lay in between. This CDR3 is built from 12 residues. CDR3 coding DNA: TGTGCCAGCAGCCAAGGGTTCGGGGAGCTGTTTTTT. Translating it yields CASSQGFGELFF.

The chain joins TRBV7-2 to TRBJ2-5; 9 bases match TRBD2. The CDR3 loop spans 16 amino acids. V shed 2 bases and J 2 bases; nucleotides not matched to a gene: 6. Germline V lookup: CDR1 SGHTA, CDR2 FQGNSA. The CDR3 sequence: CASSLWSSGRQETQYF. CDR3 DNA sequence: TGTGCCAGCAGCTTATGGTCCAGCGGGAGGCAAGAGACCCAGTACTTC.

This clonotype was recorded a few times. The rearrangement joins TRBV6-1 to TRBJ1-5; TRBD1 matches 7 bases. This CDR3 comprises 15 residues. With V trimmed by 6 bases and J by 0 bases, 5 bases remained unmatched. CDR1 is MNHNS, CDR2 SASEGT, per germline. CDR3 nucleotide sequence: TGTGCCAGCAGCTCGACAGGGTTTAGCAATCAGCCCCAGCATTTT. This codes for CASSSTGFSNQPQHF.

The chain has TRBV3-1 and TRBJ1-2; D might be TRBD1 (6 bases). The CDR3 length is 14 residues. In germline, CDR1 is LGHDT, CDR2 YNNKEL (reference sequence). Trimming took off 4 bases at V and 0 bases at J, with 9 bases between the two ends. CDR3 sequence reads: CASSPGHANYGYTF. Written as DNA, the CDR3 is TGTGCCAGCAGCCCGGGACACGCTAACTATGGCTACACCTTC.

This chain links TRBV19 with TRBJ2-7, with TRBD2 matching 13 bases. The germline gives CDR1 LNHDA, CDR2 SQIVND (reference sequence). CDR3 size: 13 residues. Trimming cost V 9 bases and J 9 bases; bases outside gene matches: 8. Written as DNA, the CDR3 is TGTGCCAGCCGCCCGGGACTAGCGGGATTGCAGTACTTC. As protein: CASRPGLAGLQYF.

There are a few counts of this clonotype. The gene calls are TRBV30 and TRBJ2-7; D possibly uses TRBD1 or TRBD2 (6 bases each). The V and J ends lost 4 bases and 6 bases respectively, with 16 bases between them. CDR1 GTSNPN and CDR2 SVGIG come from the germline V gene (reference sequence). This CDR3 region has 13 residues. The CDR3 sequence: CAWTPKGGSEQYF. The CDR3 coding sequence is TGTGCCTGGACCCCTAAGGGGGGTTCCGAGCAGTACTTC.

J is TRBJ2-7 and V is TRBV7-9; D might be TRBD2 (7 bases). Germline CDR1 SEHNR, CDR2 FQNEAQ (reference sequence). V was pared by 5 bases and J by 5 bases, with 13 bases between. The CDR3 is made up of 13 amino acids. CDR3 nucleotide sequence: TGTGCCAGCAGCGAAAGGGGGGGCGACGAGCAGTACTTC. This codes for CASSERGGDEQYF.